The TCR beta chain under discussion was sequenced for a study of T cells in Graves' hyperthyroidism and ophthalmopathy. General study findings and limits: Most thyroid-expanded clonotypes above 0.001 were also found in blood.

The investigators amplified TCR beta CDR3 regions from RNA transcripts. HTBI primers were the set used in a first-round RT-PCR of the TCR CDR3. Via MiXCR, TCRdb re-called the multiplex PCR reads, giving one row per CDR3 protein. The sample has more than 500,000 distinct CDR3 sequences, roughly a sixth seen once. The germline CDR1 and CDR2 sequences are MDHEN and SYDVKM. J was trimmed by 6 bases and V by 6 bases; bases with no gene match: 14. The CDR3 covers 16 residues. For this clonotype: The antigen is undetermined.

Fresh peripheral blood, 9.5 to 10 ml of it, supplied the PBMCs. Material: blood. The source is a woman under 40 with Graves' ophthalmopathy. This chain links TRBV28 with TRBJ1-2; 9 positions agree with TRBD1. As DNA, the CDR3 is TGTGCCAGCAGCTTGGTCCTCGTACAGGGGGCGCATGGCTACACCTTC. This gives the protein CASSLVLVQGAHGYTF.